In its sample, the clone carrying this T cell receptor (beta chain) was seen once. Its antigen is still unknown. V was cut by 11 bases and J by 1 base, with 9 bases left in between. The length of the CDR3 is 13 residues. CDR1 is MNHEY and CDR2 is SMNVEV in the germline V gene (reference sequence). These data originate in a study of cytomegalovirus exposure and HLA in healthy donors. Sequenced by immunoSEQ multiplex PCR; TCRdb stores in-frame clones only, minus some. Among around 150,000 clones, 70% to 90% were seen once, and the ten largest hold more than 2.5%. The study, taken as a whole, reports: A subsequent analysis found that TCR clusters from the first cohort also tended to co-occur in the roughly 120 validation repertoires, with approximately 95% of cluster scores above 0.

The sequenced sample consisted of PBMCs. This clonotype originated in a woman aged 18-29 years in good health and CMV-seropositive. The chain uses TRBV27 and TRBJ2-6; the D gene is possibly TRBD2 (6 bases). CDR3 sequence (DNA): TGTGCCCTGGGGGGTTCTGGGGCCAACGTCCTGACTTTC. Its protein product is CALGGSGANVLTF.